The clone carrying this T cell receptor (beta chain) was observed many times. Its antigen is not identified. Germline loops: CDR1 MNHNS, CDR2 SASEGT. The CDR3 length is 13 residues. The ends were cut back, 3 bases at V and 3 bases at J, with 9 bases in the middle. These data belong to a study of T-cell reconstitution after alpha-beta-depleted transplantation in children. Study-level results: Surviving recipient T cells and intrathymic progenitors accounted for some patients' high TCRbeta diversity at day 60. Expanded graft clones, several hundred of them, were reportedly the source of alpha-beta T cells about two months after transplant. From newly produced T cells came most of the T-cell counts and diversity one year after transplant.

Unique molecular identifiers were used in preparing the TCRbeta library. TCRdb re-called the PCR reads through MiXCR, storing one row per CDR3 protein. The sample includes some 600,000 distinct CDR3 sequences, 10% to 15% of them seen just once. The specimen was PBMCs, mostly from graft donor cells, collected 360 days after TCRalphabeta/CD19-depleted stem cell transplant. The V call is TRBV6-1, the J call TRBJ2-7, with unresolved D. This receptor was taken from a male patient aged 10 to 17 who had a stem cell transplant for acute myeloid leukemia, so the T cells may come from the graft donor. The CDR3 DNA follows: TGTGCCAGCAGTGAGGGCAGGCTCTACGAGCAGTACTTC. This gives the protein CASSEGRLYEQYF.